Listed below are T cell receptor beta chains from one sample, sequenced in a study of a mutant IDH1 vaccine in newly diagnosed glioma. Only in-frame clones appear in the TCRdb table, and some are missing; sequencing was by immunoSEQ multiplex PCR. The table has over 30,000 clones, more than 70% seen once. Sequenced here: peripheral blood mononuclear cells (PBMCs), sampled from a glioma patient treated with radiotherapy, temozolomide or both. These TCRs come from a man aged 45-60 years with glioma. Some clones in this sample may be carry-over from other donors' samples. Both conserved end residues are part of each CDR3. A D gene is named only where the DNA matches it firmly. For some rows the clone size is stated as once, few or many, or as a class when expanded; others skip it.

V	J	size	D	DNA	CDR3
TRBV7-2	TRBJ1-2	-	-	TGTGCCAGCAGCTTATATGGGGATGGCTACACCTTC	CASSLYGDGYTF
TRBV2	TRBJ2-3	once	-	TGTGCCGGACGACGCGAGCGGGGCACAGATACGCAGTATTTT	CAGRRERGTDTQYF
TRBV19	TRBJ1-3	-	TRBD1	TGTGCCAGTCGACAGGGGAATACTGGAAACACCATATATTTT	CASRQGNTGNTIYF
TRBV11-2	TRBJ2-1	-	-	TGTGCCAGCAGCCCGGGACGGTCGCGAAACAATGAGCAGTTCTTC	CASSPGRSRNNEQFF
TRBV7-9	TRBJ2-5	-	-	TGTGCCAGCAGCTTTCTCGACAACAACCAAGAGACCCAGTACTTC	CASSFLDNNQETQYF
TRBV6-4	TRBJ1-2	-	-	TGTGCCAGCAGTGAAGGGGTCGGCTACACCTTC	CASSEGVGYTF
TRBV5-1	TRBJ2-7	-	TRBD2	TGCGCCAGCAGCCTAGCGGGGGGGTATAACGAGCAGTACTTC	CASSLAGGYNEQYF
TRBV5-4	TRBJ1-2	-	TRBD1	TGTGCCAGCAGCTTGGGACAGGGGTGGAACTATGGCTACACCTTC	CASSLGQGWNYGYTF
TRBV11-3	TRBJ1-1	-	-	TGTGCCAGCAGCTTAGGGCCAGTGAACACTGAAGCTTTCTTT	CASSLGPVNTEAFF
TRBV15	TRBJ2-7	-	-	TGTGCCACCAGCAGAGATGGAGGGGACGAGCAGTACTTC	CATSRDGGDEQYF
TRBV9	TRBJ2-1	few	TRBD2	TGTGCCAGCAGCTTCAGACTAGCGGGGGTAAATGAGCAGTTCTTC	CASSFRLAGVNEQFF
TRBV6-1	TRBJ2-1	-	TRBD2	TGTGCCAGCAGTGAAATAAGCGGGGGGTCCAATGAGCAGTTCTTC	CASSEISGGSNEQFF
TRBV18	TRBJ2-7	-	TRBD1	TGTGCCAGCTCACCGCCGGGACAGTCTCGGGACGAGCAGTACTTC	CASSPPGQSRDEQYF
TRBV19	TRBJ2-2	few	-	TGTGCCAGTAGTATACCAGGATGGCGGGAGCTGTTTTTT	CASSIPGWRELFF
TRBV29-1	TRBJ1-2	-	-	TGCAGCGTTGATGTCGTAGGGCAAAAAACAAGGGGCTACACCTTC	CSVDVVGQKTRGYTF
TRBV2	TRBJ2-1	-	TRBD1	TGTGCCAGCAGCGAGGGACAGCTTATCAATGAGCAGTTCTTC	CASSEGQLINEQFF
TRBV7-8	TRBJ2-2	once	-	TGTGCCAGCAGCCCGGGCCCCGGGAGGAACACCGGGGAGCTGTTTTTT	CASSPGPGRNTGELFF
TRBV9	TRBJ1-1	few	TRBD1	TGTGCCAGCAAGGGGGCCGGTGAAGCTTTCTTT	CASKGAGEAFF
TRBV9	TRBJ2-7	-	-	TGTGCCAGCAGCGTAGATTACGTCTCCTACGAGCAGTACTTC	CASSVDYVSYEQYF
TRBV6-4	TRBJ1-5	-	-	TGTGCCAGCAGTGAAACAACAGGGAGCAATCAGCCCCAGCATTTT	CASSETTGSNQPQHF
TRBV14	TRBJ1-1	-	-	TGTGCCAGCAGCCTAGGAAAGAACACTGAAGCTTTCTTT	CASSLGKNTEAFF
TRBV28	TRBJ1-5	-	-	TGTGCCAGCAGTCCGGGCCTTAGCAATCAGCCCCAGCATTTT	CASSPGLSNQPQHF
TRBV9	TRBJ2-7	-	-	TGTGCCAGCAGCGGTGACACGTTCTCCTACGAGCAGTACTTC	CASSGDTFSYEQYF
TRBV7-2	TRBJ2-7	-	-	TGTGCCAGCAGCCGACGGGCTGGGACCTACGAGCAGTACTTC	CASSRRAGTYEQYF
TRBV28	TRBJ2-2	-	-	TGTGCCAGCAGCCACAGGCTAGGATCGAACACCGGGGAGCTGTTTTTT	CASSHRLGSNTGELFF
TRBV7-4	TRBJ2-5	-	TRBD2	TGTGCCAGCAGCTTCGGGGGGTGGGAGACCCAGTACTTC	CASSFGGWETQYF
TRBV5-1	TRBJ2-5	-	TRBD1	TGCGCCAGCACCAGGGACAGCCTAGAGACCCAGTACTTC	CASTRDSLETQYF
TRBV5-5	TRBJ2-6	-	-	TGTGCCAGCAGCCTACAGGTTCCCTCTGGGGCCAACGTCCTGACTTTC	CASSLQVPSGANVLTF
TRBV5-1	TRBJ1-3	once	-	TGCGCCAGCAGCTTGGCGGGGGGTGCTGGAAACACCATATATTTT	CASSLAGGAGNTIYF
TRBV10-3	TRBJ2-1	-	TRBD2	TGTGCCATCACTCGAGGTAGGACTAGCGGGAGTAATGAGCAGTTCTTC	CAITRGRTSGSNEQFF
TRBV7-9	TRBJ2-5	-	TRBD1	TGTGCCAGCAGCCCAGGACAGGGAGCAGAGACCCAGTACTTC	CASSPGQGAETQYF
TRBV18	TRBJ1-2	-	-	TGTGCCAGCTCCCCTACAGGGTCGAACTATGGCTACACCTTC	CASSPTGSNYGYTF
TRBV27	TRBJ2-5	-	TRBD2	TGTGCCAGCAGTCTAATCTCCGGGACTAGCGGGAGAGGGTTATTGAGGGAAGAGACCCAGTACTTC	CASSLISGTSGRGLLREETQYF
TRBV6-5	TRBJ1-2	-	-	TGTGCCAGCAGCCCCGGATACTCCTATGGCTACACCTTC	CASSPGYSYGYTF
TRBV11-3	TRBJ2-3	-	TRBD2	TGTGCCAGCGGAAGCGGGGGGGAGCTCACAGATACGCAGTATTTT	CASGSGGELTDTQYF
TRBV7-9	TRBJ2-1	-	-	TGTGCCAGCAGCGCGTACAGGGGACTCTCTGACCTCAGAACCAATGAGCAGTTCTTC	CASSAYRGLSDLRTNEQFF
TRBV4-2	TRBJ1-2	-	-	TGTGCCAGCAGCCAAGATATCCCCGGACCAAACATTAACTATGGCTACACCTTC	CASSQDIPGPNINYGYTF
TRBV30	TRBJ1-2	-	-	TGTGCCTGGAGTTTGCAGGGTTTTAGGGGCTACACCTTC	CAWSLQGFRGYTF
TRBV18	TRBJ1-6	-	-	TGTGCCAGCTCACCAGACGTAAGCTCCTATAATTCACCCCTCCACTTT	CASSPDVSSYNSPLHF
TRBV15	TRBJ1-1	-	-	TGTGCCACCAGCAGCACGTTGGACAGAATCACTGAAGCTTTCTTT	CATSSTLDRITEAFF